This TCR beta chain comes out of a study of liver allograft versus peripheral blood T cells. Study in general: Comparisons were made between T cell receptor repertoires found in transplanted livers and those circulating in recipients' peripheral blood.

CDR3 length equals 19 residues. Trimming at V came to 2 bases and at J to 3 bases, leaving 17 bases not matched to a gene. Germline CDR1 reads MDHEN; CDR2 reads SYDVKM. Using its own MiXCR run on the reads, TCRdb lists one record per CDR3 protein. Found here are 1,500 to 2,000 distinct CDR3 sequences, about 15% of them singletons; the top ten hold about 6.3%. This TCR derives from a human patient who had a liver transplant. A subset of T cells may come from the graft donor. The rearrangement uses TRBV28 and TRBJ1-2; the match to TRBD1 covers 8 bases. CDR3 amino acids: CASSLIRAHGQGLHYGYTF. In DNA, the CDR3 is TGTGCCAGCAGTTTAATCCGGGCCCACGGACAGGGACTCCACTATGGCTACACCTTC.